This TCR beta chain emerged from a study of molecular identifiers for immune sequencing clone quantification. TCRdb re-analysed the PCR reads in MiXCR, keeping a single row per CDR3 protein. Of about half a million distinct CDR3 sequences in the sample, around 21% were seen once. CDR3 length: 14 residues. Deletions cut 3 bases from V and 6 bases from J, with 11 bases between. CDR1 is LGHNA and CDR2 is YSLEER in the germline V gene. The sequenced sample consisted of naive CD8+ T cells from blood, with Jurkat cell RNA spiked in. As for subset: FACS-sorted CD8+CD4-CCR7+CD45RA+ naive T cells. This clonotype was sampled from a human donor in good health. Some libraries in this study had Jurkat cell RNA spiked in. V gene TRBV4-3 combines with J gene TRBJ2-2; D is perhaps TRBD1 or TRBD2 (5 bases each). In nucleotides, the CDR3 is TGCGCCAGCAGCCACGATCAGGGACCCGGGGAGCTGTTTTTT. Translating it yields CASSHDQGPGELFF.